The clone carrying this T cell receptor (beta chain) was observed many times. This sample was included in a study of T cell changes during pregnancy in multiple sclerosis. This CDR3 has 13 amino acids. V dropped 4 bases and J dropped 7; count of bases not matched to a gene: 4. The germline gives CDR1 SGHRS, CDR2 YFSETQ. Only in-frame clones appear in the TCRdb table, and some are missing; sequencing was by immunoSEQ multiplex PCR. The sample contains 85,000 to 100,000 clones, 85% to 95% of which appear only once. Sequences were derived from peripheral blood, sampled after pregnancy. The receptor comes from a female donor with multiple sclerosis, enrolled in a pregnancy study. The chain joins TRBV5-1 to TRBJ1-1; the match to TRBD1 covers 10 bases. In nucleotides, the CDR3 is TGCGCCAGCAGCAAGACAGGGGGCTTTGAAGCTTTCTTT. Amino acids: CASSKTGGFEAFF.